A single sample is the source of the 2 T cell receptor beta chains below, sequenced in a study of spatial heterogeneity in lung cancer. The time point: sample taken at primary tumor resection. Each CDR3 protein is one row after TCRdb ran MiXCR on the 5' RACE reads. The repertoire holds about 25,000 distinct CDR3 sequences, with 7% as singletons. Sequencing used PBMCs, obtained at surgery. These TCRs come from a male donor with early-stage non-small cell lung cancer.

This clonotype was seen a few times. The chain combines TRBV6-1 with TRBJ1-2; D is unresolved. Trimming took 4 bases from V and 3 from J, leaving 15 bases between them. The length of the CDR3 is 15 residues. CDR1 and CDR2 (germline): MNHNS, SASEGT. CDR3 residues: CASSATLFSDYGYTF. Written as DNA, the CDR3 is TGTGCCAGCAGTGCAACGTTGTTCAGCGACTATGGCTACACCTTC.

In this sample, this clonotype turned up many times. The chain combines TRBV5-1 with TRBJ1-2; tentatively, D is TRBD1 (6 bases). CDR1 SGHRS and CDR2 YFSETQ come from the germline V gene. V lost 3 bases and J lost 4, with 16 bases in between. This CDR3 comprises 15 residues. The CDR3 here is CASSYRQSTGYGYTF. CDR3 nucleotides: TGCGCCAGCAGCTACCGCCAATCGACAGGCTATGGCTACACCTTC.